These 30 T cell receptor beta chains were sequenced from one sample in a study of OX40 agonist ivuxolimab in advanced cancers. Profiling relied on immunoSEQ multiplex PCR, and the TCRdb table lists in-frame clones only, not all of them. There are roughly 76,000 clones in the sample; over 75% occur only once, and around 3.2% lies in the top ten. Source: CD4+ or CD8+ T cells sorted from blood, taken in a trial of the OX40 agonist ivuxolimab. The receptors were gathered from an adult with an advanced solid tumor such as melanoma, head and neck, liver or kidney cancer.

CDR3 bases: TGCGCCAGCAGCCGGGGCCTGCAGAACACTGAAGCTTTCTTT. As protein: CASSRGLQNTEAFF. V gene TRBV4-3 combines with J gene TRBJ1-1, with D maybe TRBD1 (5 bases). The CDR3 spans 14 residues. The germline V gene encodes CDR1 LGHNA and CDR2 YSLEER. V was trimmed by 4 bases and J by 1 base, leaving 10 bases between them.

The chain employs TRBV7-2 and TRBJ1-4; 7 nucleotides agree with TRBD1. CDR3 length: 15 residues. Germline V CDR1 and CDR2: SGHTA, FQGNSA. V was clipped by 5 bases and J by 8 bases; unmatched bases: 11. The CDR3 DNA reads as TGTGCCAGCAGCCTGTCGGCAGGGGGGTACGAAAAACTGTTTTTT. Amino acids: CASSLSAGGYEKLFF. The whole variable domain, filled in from reference TRBV7-2 and TRBJ1-4, reads GAGVSQSPSNKVTEKGKDVELRCDPISGHTALYWYRQSLGQGLEFLIYFQGNSAPDKSGLPSDRFSAERTGGSVSTLTIQRTQQEDSAVYLCASSLSAGGYEKLFFGSGTQLSVL.

The chain has TRBV20-1 and TRBJ2-1; the D is unclear. There are 11 residues in the CDR3. The ends were cut back, 1 base at V and 8 bases at J, with 6 bases in the middle. Germline CDR1 reads DFQATT; CDR2 reads SNEGSKA (reference sequence). CDR3 protein: CSARAFDEQFF. The CDR3 DNA follows: TGCAGTGCTAGAGCGTTCGATGAGCAGTTCTTC.

The CDR3, as DNA: TGTGCCATCGGAAGGACAACGCGGAACACCGGGGAGCTGTTTTTT. Its translation: CAIGRTTRNTGELFF. The rearrangement links TRBV10-3 to TRBJ2-2; weak D call: TRBD1 (5 bases). Looked up from germline, CDR1 is ENHRY and CDR2 is SYGVKD. The length of the CDR3 is 15 residues. Trimming removed 8 bases at V and 1 base at J, with 14 bases between.

The chain recombines TRBV5-1 with TRBJ2-1; a possible D gene is TRBD1 (6 bases). Germline assignment: CDR1 SGHRS and CDR2 YFSETQ. The CDR3 has 18 residues. V was shortened by 5 bases and J by 0 bases, with 21 bases between the two germline ends. DNA for the CDR3: TGCGCCAGCAGACGTACCTCGACAGGCTCGCGCTCCTACAATGAGCAGTTCTTC. The encoded protein is CASRRTSTGSRSYNEQFF. The entire variable domain, with the rest obtained from reference TRBV5-1 and TRBJ2-1, is as follows: KAGVTQTPRYLIKTRGQQVTLSCSPISGHRSVSWYQQTPGQGLQFLFEYFSETQRNKGNFPGRFSGRQFSNSRSEMNVSTLELGDSALYLCASRRTSTGSRSYNEQFFGPGTRLTVL.

V and J are TRBV6-5 and TRBJ2-7; tentatively, D is TRBD1 (6 bases). V shed 4 bases and J shed 0 bases, with 7 bases lying between them. From germline, CDR1 is MNHEY and CDR2 SVGAGI. The CDR3 totals 13 residues. The CDR3 nucleotides are TGTGCCAGCAGTTCGGACAGCTCCTACGAGCAGTACTTC. The encoded protein is CASSSDSSYEQYF.

DNA for the CDR3: TGTGCCAGCAGCCCTGGGGGGGACCTCCGTGGGCCTAACTATGGCTACACCTTC. It translates to CASSPGGDLRGPNYGYTF. The rearrangement links TRBV7-9 to TRBJ1-2; possibly TRBD1 for D (5 bases). CDR1 and CDR2 from the germline V gene are SEHNR and FQNEAQ (reference sequence). The CDR3 is 18 amino acids. V was pared by 5 bases and J by 0 bases, with 22 bases between.

The CDR3 sequence is CASSLQDRVGTDTQYF. The CDR3 DNA is TGCGCCAGCAGCTTGCAGGACAGGGTAGGGACAGATACGCAGTATTTT. The gene calls are TRBV5-1 and TRBJ2-3; 8 nucleotides align to TRBD1. The CDR3 runs 16 residues. V was clipped by 1 base and J by 3 bases; unmatched bases: 7. Germline CDR1 and CDR2: SGHRS and YFSETQ.

The chain joins TRBV11-1 to TRBJ2-4; TRBD1 aligns across 8 bases. From germline, CDR1 is SGHAT and CDR2 FQDESV (reference sequence). The V gene end was trimmed by 5 bases and the J gene end by 7 bases; junction bases not matched to a gene: 10. The CDR3 is 15 residues long. The CDR3 spells CASSPRRTGMNIQYF. DNA of the CDR3: TGTGCCAGCAGCCCGCGGAGGACAGGGATGAACATTCAGTACTTC.

The gene calls are TRBV7-2 and TRBJ2-6; D remains unclear. The CDR3 spans 17 residues. Germline-derived CDR1 and CDR2 are SGHTA and FQGNSA. With 1 base removed from V and 0 bases from J, the gap between germline ends came to 10 bases. CDR3 loop: CASSLGSAYSGANVLTF. The CDR3 DNA sequence: TGTGCCAGCAGCTTAGGGTCGGCGTACTCTGGGGCCAACGTCCTGACTTTC. Supplemented by reference TRBV7-2 and TRBJ2-6, the full variable domain reads GAGVSQSPSNKVTEKGKDVELRCDPISGHTALYWYRQSLGQGLEFLIYFQGNSAPDKSGLPSDRFSAERTGGSVSTLTIQRTQQEDSAVYLCASSLGSAYSGANVLTFGAGSRLTVL.

This chain connects TRBV11-3 to TRBJ1-1; 8 bases fit TRBD1. Germline-derived CDR1 and CDR2 are SGHNT and YENEEA. The CDR3 extends over 14 amino acids. Trimming cost V 5 bases and J 2 bases; bases outside gene matches: 4. CDR3 amino acids: CASSPGQGNTEAFF. The CDR3 region has the DNA TGTGCCAGCAGCCCAGGACAGGGAAACACTGAAGCTTTCTTT.

This clone was counted between two and nine times. V gene TRBV19 combines with J gene TRBJ1-5; D remains ambiguous. The CDR3 contains 13 residues. In germline, CDR1 is LNHDA, CDR2 SQIVND (reference sequence). The germline V and J ends were trimmed by 5 bases and 1 base, with 6 bases remaining between them. The chain's CDR3 is CASSRGSNQPQHF. CDR3 nucleotide sequence: TGTGCCAGTAGTCGAGGGAGCAATCAGCCCCAGCATTTT.

In DNA, the CDR3 is TGCGCCAGCAGCTTGGGAGGTAGCGGGACCGCTAGCTCCTACAATGAGCAGTTCTTC. It codes for CASSLGGSGTASSYNEQFF. The genes are TRBV5-1 and TRBJ2-1; TRBD2 agrees at 8 bases. CDR1 and CDR2 from the germline V gene are SGHRS and YFSETQ. CDR3 length equals 19 residues. The junction had 11 bases not matched to a gene; V was cut back by 0 bases and J by 0 bases.

The chain combines TRBV2 with TRBJ2-7; no reliable D call. Germline CDR1 SNHLY, CDR2 FYNNEI. The CDR3 sequence is 11 residues long. V lost 2 bases and J lost 4, with 3 bases in between. The CDR3 loop reads CASSEIYEQYF. In DNA, the CDR3 is TGTGCCAGCAGTGAAATTTACGAGCAGTACTTC. The entire variable domain, with the rest obtained from reference TRBV2 and TRBJ2-7, is as follows: EPEVTQTPSHQVTQMGQEVILRCVPISNHLYFYWYRQILGQKVEFLVSFYNNEISEKSEIFDDQFSVERPDGSNFTLKIRSTKLEDSAMYFCASSEIYEQYFGPGTRLTVT.

The rearrangement uses TRBV11-2 and TRBJ1-1; D is uncertain. Germline lookup yields CDR1 SGHAT and CDR2 FQNNGV. This CDR3 has 12 amino acids. V lost 6 bases to trimming and J lost 1 base, with 6 bases between them. This chain's CDR3 is CASRARNTEAFF. The CDR3 bases are TGTGCCAGCAGGGCCCGGAACACTGAAGCTTTCTTT.

The V call is TRBV11-3, the J call TRBJ2-1, with 7 bases identical to TRBD1. Germline CDR1 and CDR2: SGHNT and YENEEA. The V segment lost 5 bases and the J segment 9 bases; nucleotides outside the gene matches: 13. The CDR3 consists of 15 residues. In DNA form, the CDR3 reads TGTGCCAGCAGCCCGGGACAGTCAGACTTATCTGAGCAGTTCTTC. It specifies CASSPGQSDLSEQFF.

The rearrangement joins TRBV19 to TRBJ1-6; D is ambiguous. The ends were cut back, 8 bases at V and 8 bases at J, with 13 bases in the middle. This CDR3 has 13 residues. Germline V gene sequence: CDR1 LNHDA, CDR2 SQIVND (reference sequence). CDR3 DNA: TGTGCCAGTGGAGATGGAAATTATTCACCCCTCCACTTT. Translated, it gives CASGDGNYSPLHF.

This CDR3 is CATLWRQGAPGELFF. DNA of the CDR3: TGTGCCACGTTATGGAGACAGGGGGCCCCCGGGGAGCTGTTTTTT. The V call is TRBV7-2, the J call TRBJ2-2, with TRBD1 matching 10 bases. The trim removed 10 bases at V and 6 bases at J, leaving 11 bases unmatched. The germline V gene has CDR1 SGHTA and CDR2 FQGNSA. The CDR3 is 15 residues long.

J is TRBJ2-5 and V is TRBV10-3; D is possibly TRBD1 (5 bases). The assigned J gene may be wrong: the sequence end matches TRBJ2-7 better. CDR1 and CDR2 (germline): ENHRY, SYGVKD. This CDR3 has 12 amino acids. DNA of the CDR3: TGTGCCATAGCAGGGAACGGCTACGAGCAGTACTTC. Translation: CAIAGNGYEQYF.

The gene calls are TRBV5-5 and TRBJ1-6; TRBD1 aligns across 8 bases. Germline V gene data show CDR1 as SGHKS and CDR2 as YYEKEE (reference sequence). The CDR3 runs 16 residues. The junction had 7 bases not matched to a gene; V was cut back by 0 bases and J by 8 bases. CDR3 nucleotide sequence: TGTGCCAGCAGCTTGGCCAGACAGGGGCGGGATTCACCCCTCCACTTT. The encoded protein is CASSLARQGRDSPLHF. The entire variable domain, with the rest obtained from reference TRBV5-5 and TRBJ1-6, is as follows: DAGVTQSPTHLIKTRGQQVTLRCSPISGHKSVSWYQQVLGQGPQFIFQYYEKEERGRGNFPDRFSARQFPNYSSELNVNALLLGDSALYLCASSLARQGRDSPLHFGNGTRLTVT.

The chain couples TRBV19 to TRBJ2-5; TRBD2 aligns across 11 bases. The length of the CDR3 is 15 residues. The junction had 6 bases not matched to a gene; V was cut back by 4 bases and J by 5 bases. Germline CDR1 and CDR2: LNHDA and SQIVND (reference sequence). CDR3 bases: TGTGCCAGTAGTACTACTAGCGGGAGTGTGGAGACCCAGTACTTC. The encoded protein is CASSTTSGSVETQYF.

This chain joins TRBV19 and TRBJ2-7, with D unclear. CDR3 length: 12 residues. The germline CDR1 and CDR2 sequences are LNHDA and SQIVND (reference sequence). With 7 bases removed from V and 5 bases from J, the gap between germline ends came to 12 bases. This CDR3 reads CASTGRGDEQYF. The CDR3 DNA reads TGTGCCAGTACCGGGCGAGGAGACGAGCAGTACTTC.

The chain employs TRBV6-5 and TRBJ2-3; the D is unclear. V lost 0 bases and J lost 0, with 4 bases in between. The CDR3 is made up of 14 amino acids. Germline lookup yields CDR1 MNHEY and CDR2 SVGAGI. The CDR3 loop is CASSYSISTDTQYF. In nucleotides, the CDR3 is TGTGCCAGCAGTTACTCGATCAGCACAGATACGCAGTATTTT.

The chain couples TRBV19 to TRBJ1-4; D is unresolved. Germline CDR1 and CDR2: LNHDA and SQIVND (reference sequence). There are 15 residues in the CDR3. V lost 0 bases, J lost 5 bases, and 10 bases lay in between. CDR3 bases: TGTGCCAGTAGTATAGACAGATACGCGAATGAAAAACTGTTTTTT. It translates to CASSIDRYANEKLFF.

The chain has TRBV6-6 and TRBJ1-5; a weak D match, TRBD1 (5 bases). CDR1 and CDR2 (germline): MNHNY, SVGAGI (reference sequence). The CDR3 consists of 14 residues. The V and J ends lost 3 bases and 8 bases respectively, with 14 bases between them. CDR3 amino acids: CASSYRSKQEPQHF. In DNA, the CDR3 is TGTGCCAGCAGTTATAGGTCAAAACAGGAGCCCCAGCATTTT.

This chain joins TRBV27 and TRBJ1-5; 8 positions agree with TRBD1. Germline V gene lookup returns CDR1 MNHEY and CDR2 SMNVEV (reference sequence). V lost 6 bases and J lost 0; bases outside the gene matches: 13. CDR3 size: 18 residues. The DNA for the CDR3 is TGTGCCAGCAGCATGAGTAGGGGACAGGCGTATAGCAATCAGCCCCAGCATTTT. Protein sequence: CASSMSRGQAYSNQPQHF.

The genes are TRBV27 and TRBJ2-3; D call uncertain. Germline CDR1 reads MNHEY; CDR2 reads SMNVEV (reference sequence). Between the trimmed V and J ends, which lost 6 bases and 6 bases, there was a span of 19 bases. CDR3 size: 15 residues. In nucleotides, the CDR3 is TGTGCCAGCAGCCGTTACTTGCCGAAGGGTGATACGCAGTATTTT. Translation: CASSRYLPKGDTQYF.

The chain combines TRBV18 with TRBJ1-5, with a possible D match to TRBD1 (6 bases). The V gene lost 5 bases and the J gene lost 0 bases, with 11 bases spanning the gap. Germline V gene sequence: CDR1 KGHSH, CDR2 LQKENI. The CDR3 runs 15 residues. This CDR3 is CASSGGWDSNQPQHF. CDR3 DNA: TGTGCCAGCTCAGGGGGCTGGGATAGCAATCAGCCCCAGCATTTT.

Worth noting for this clone: This specimen includes other DNA sequences encoding the same CDR3. This sequence joins TRBV2 and TRBJ2-2; D gene unclear. The CDR3 totals 15 residues. Germline V CDR1 and CDR2: SNHLY, FYNNEI. V lost 1 base, J lost 6 bases, and 12 bases lay in between. This chain's CDR3 is CASSEGLGRSGELFF. The CDR3 region has the DNA TGTGCCAGCAGTGAAGGTCTCGGGCGGTCCGGGGAGCTGTTTTTT.

The V and J genes are TRBV30 and TRBJ2-1, with D perhaps matching TRBD2 (5 bases). Trimming shortened V by 2 bases and J by 4 bases, and 12 bases separated the two germline ends. The CDR3 runs to 14 residues. The V gene's germline CDR1 is GTSNPN and CDR2 SVGIG (reference sequence). Here the CDR3 DNA reads TGTGCCTGGAGTTCCCTCAGCGGATACAATGAGCAGTTCTTC. Translated: CAWSSLSGYNEQFF. Full variable domain (outside the CDR3, taken from reference TRBV30 and TRBJ2-1): SQTIHQWPATLVQPVGSPLSLECTVEGTSNPNLYWYRQAAGRGLQLLFYSVGIGQISSEVPQNLSASRPQDRQFILSSKKLLLSDSGFYLCAWSSLSGYNEQFFGPGTRLTVL.